This T cell receptor beta chain came from a study of T cell repertoires in cytomegalovirus infection. Study background: Public signatures in TCR beta pointed to CMV infection and matching HLA type.

Germline CDR1 reads KGHDR; CDR2 reads SFDVKD. The CDR3 has 14 residues. Trimming cost V 3 bases and J 0 bases, with 7 bases left between them. Findings and limits, study-wide: It was HLA-C-restricted CMV-specific TCR beta clonotypes that dominated the response ex vivo.

TCRdb recomputed calls from the reads with MiXCR, one row per CDR3 protein. The sample lists 84,000 or so distinct CDR3 sequences; roughly 44% were seen once. Comment on this clonotype: Its antigen is still unknown.

The input for sequencing was CD8+ T cells from cultured PBMCs, taken from culture after CMV antigen stimulation. The TCR comes from a human donor in good health (CMV status not recorded). Some clones in this sample may be carry-over from other donors' samples. The chain joins TRBV24-1 to TRBJ1-2, with no clear D. CDR3 residues: CATSDHLANYGYTF. As DNA, the CDR3 is TGTGCCACCAGTGATCATTTAGCTAACTATGGCTACACCTTC.